This T cell receptor (beta chain) stems from a study of beta chain features in type 1 diabetes. Reverse transcribing all isolated RNA meant expressed TCRB transcripts were sequenced. This table comes from immunoSEQ multiplex PCR, and its TCRdb copy is limited to in-frame clones, with some not included. This table holds 200,000 to 250,000 clones, more than 65% found once. Germline V gives CDR1 SGHTA, CDR2 FQGNSA. Trimming took 1 base from V and 3 from J, leaving 13 bases between them. There are 15 residues in the CDR3. What was sequenced was naive CD4+ T cells from blood. The sequence came from a man aged 30-40 years in good health. The V and J genes are TRBV7-2 and TRBJ2-7; D may match TRBD1 or TRBD2 (5 bases each). This chain's CDR3 is CASSLEGTAYYEQYF. DNA for the CDR3: TGTGCCAGCAGCTTAGAGGGGACGGCTTACTACGAGCAGTACTTC. Full variable domain (outside the CDR3, taken from reference TRBV7-2 and TRBJ2-7): GAGVSQSPSNKVTEKGKDVELRCDPISGHTALYWYRQSLGQGLEFLIYFQGNSAPDKSGLPSDRFSAERTGGSVSTLTIQRTQQEDSAVYLCASSLEGTAYYEQYFGPGTRLTVT.